This TCR beta chain was retrieved from a study of post-analysis software for immune sequencing data. Regarding the study as a whole: Normalized Chao1 diversity was significantly reduced in patients versus controls. Pronounced co-clustering by F measure was evident among identically batched samples.

Concerning this clonotype: What it binds is unknown.

Unique molecular identifiers were present in the TCR beta cDNA libraries. Input amounts of 1 to 10 million T cells were used. These gave 500,000 or so cDNA molecules, so each molecule approximated one T cell. From the PCR reads, TCRdb called clonotypes with MiXCR, one entry per CDR3 protein. Of approximately 660,000 distinct CDR3 sequences in the sample, roughly three fifths were seen once. The receptor's source is a girl aged 2 to 9 with multiple sclerosis. The sample taken for sequencing was blood.

The DNA of the CDR3 is TGCAGTGCTAGACCCCCCTCACTAGATTCCACAGATACGCAGTATTTT. This codes for CSARPPSLDSTDTQYF. The chain couples TRBV20-1 to TRBJ2-3; tentatively, D is TRBD2 (5 bases). Germline V lookup: CDR1 DFQATT, CDR2 SNEGSKA (reference sequence). The CDR3 covers 16 residues. The V end lost 2 bases, the J end lost 2 bases, and 17 bases lay between the germline ends.